The 14 T cell receptor beta chains listed next were all sequenced from one sample in a study of tumor-infiltrating lymphocytes in primary liver carcinoma. cDNA specific to TCR beta was made from approximately 500 ng of total RNA, with a constant-region primer employed for priming. TCR beta libraries came from three nested multiplex PCR rounds using slightly modified ARM-PCR. Use of TRBV1-TRBV30 forward primers with a C-beta reverse primer characterized the first two PCR rounds, which lasted about 10 cycles each. TCRdb reanalysed the multiplex PCR reads using MiXCR and keeps one entry per CDR3 protein. Of approximately 310,000 distinct CDR3 sequences listed, approximately 60% are singletons. Blood RNA came from unsorted whole blood; germline DNA was also extracted. Sequencing was performed on peripheral blood. The receptors stem from a man aged 40-49 years with primary liver carcinoma and hepatitis B virus infection.

Points on this clonotype: Possible read error: a much larger clone is one base away. Because the CDR3 is missing its conserved closing phenylalanine or tryptophan, this is likely a read error. The CDR3 DNA is TGTGCCAGCAGTGAACTTTCGAGGTTTTTTGACAGGGTCAGATCTGGGGCCAACGTCCTGACTTCC. Encoded protein: CASSELSRFFDRVRSGANVLTS. This chain links TRBV6-1 with TRBJ2-6; 7 nucleotides align to TRBD1. Germline lookup yields CDR1 MNHNS and CDR2 SASEGT. The CDR3 covers 22 residues. With 2 bases clipped from V and 1 base from J, the junction kept 20 bases outside the gene matches.

This clonotype appeared once. Without the conserved terminal phenylalanine or tryptophan, this CDR3 likely stems from a read error. The V call is TRBV7-8, the J call TRBJ2-3; D remains unclear. The V gene lost 4 bases and the J gene lost 6 bases, with 14 bases spanning the gap. The CDR3 is 14 residues long. From germline, CDR1 is SGHVS and CDR2 FQNEAQ. The CDR3, as DNA: TGTGCCAGCAGCTACCTTGGGATTTCCGATACGCAGTATTCT. Translation gives CASSYLGISDTQYS.

With regard to this clonotype: A single base separates this from a much larger clone, so it may be a read error. The chain carries TRBV12-3 or TRBV12-4 and TRBJ2-3, with D hard to call. The J call may be mistaken, given a closer DNA end match to TRBJ1-5. CDR3 length: 15 residues. The CDR3 DNA reads TGTGCCAGCAGTTTAGAGGCTGGAGCCGCGGATACGCAGCATTTT. It yields the protein CASSLEAGAADTQHF.

Comments on this clonotype: One end of the junction fails to match germline, which may point to a read error. The rearrangement joins TRBV11-2 to TRBJ2-1; D might be TRBD2 (6 bases). The CDR3 extends over 16 amino acids. Germline V gene data show CDR1 as SGHAT and CDR2 as FQNNGV. This chain's CDR3 is CASSLERVAAYNEQIF. CDR3 bases: TGTGCCAGCAGCTTAGAGCGGGTAGCGGCTTACAATGAGCAGATCTTC. Filled out from reference TRBV11-2 and TRBJ2-1, the complete variable domain reads EAGVAQSPRYKIIEKRQSVAFWCNPISGHATLYWYQQILGQGPKLLIQFQNNGVVDDSQLPKDRFSAERLKGVDSTLKIQPAKLEDSAVYLCASSLERVAAYNEQIFGPGTRLTVL.

In its sample, this clonotype was seen a few times. The chain carries TRBV12-3 or TRBV12-4 and TRBJ1-5, with 11 bases that match TRBD1. The trim removed 4 bases at V and 6 bases at J, leaving 5 bases unmatched. The CDR3 consists of 15 residues. The CDR3 coding sequence is TGTGCCAGCAGTTACGGGACAGGGGGAAGTCAGCCCCAGCATTTT. Its protein is CASSYGTGGSQPQHF.

A word on this clonotype: One end of the junction varies from germline; a read error may be responsible. The chain uses TRBV5-6 and TRBJ1-3; no clear D gene. Germline V CDR1 and CDR2: SGHDT, YYEEEE. The CDR3 sequence is 16 residues long. CDR3 amino acids: CASSLVGSTSGDTIYF. CDR3 nucleotides: TGTGCCAGCAGCTTGGTGGGGTCCACCTCTGGAGACACCATATATTTT.

About this clonotype: A much larger clone is a single base away; this may be a read error. This rearrangement joins TRBV6-5 to TRBJ2-7; 9 bases match TRBD1. J lost 7 bases, V lost 5 bases, and 12 bases had no gene match. The CDR3 runs 15 residues. Per the germline V gene, CDR1 is MNHEY and CDR2 is SVGAGI. The CDR3 reads CASSLWWDRVGEQYF. The CDR3 nucleotides are TGTGCCAGCAGTCTCTGGTGGGACAGGGTGGGGGAGCAGTACTTC.

A note on this clonotype: A much larger clone lies one base from this, so it may be a read error. The V and J genes are TRBV6-5 and TRBJ1-4; no clear D. CDR1 is MNHEY, CDR2 SVGAGI, per germline. The CDR3 runs to 16 residues. V was clipped by 4 bases and J by 1 base, with 13 bases between them. CDR3 in DNA: TGTGCCAGCAGTTTTACGACGGTTGTAACTAATGAAAAACTGTTTTTT. This encodes CASSFTTVVTNEKLFF.

The chain couples TRBV20-1 to TRBJ2-3; maybe TRBD2 (5 bases). V was cut by 7 bases and J by 6 bases, with 5 bases left in between. The CDR3 has 9 amino acids. Looked up from germline, CDR1 is DFQATT and CDR2 is SNEGSKA (reference sequence). CDR3 DNA sequence: TGCAGTGGAGGGGATACGCAGTATTTT. Residues: CSGGDTQYF.

This clonotype occurred many times. V and J are TRBV5-5 and TRBJ1-1; weak D call: TRBD1 (5 bases). Germline assignment: CDR1 SGHKS and CDR2 YYEKEE (reference sequence). Trimming stripped 2 bases from V and 6 bases from J, with 8 bases between. The CDR3 consists of 12 residues. The CDR3 reads CASSLWGPEAFF. In DNA, the CDR3 is TGTGCCAGCAGCTTATGGGGACCTGAAGCTTTCTTT.

This chain connects TRBV28 to TRBJ2-4; 7 nucleotides line up with TRBD1. Germline CDR1 is MDHEN and CDR2 is SYDVKM. The V segment lost 4 bases and the J segment 7 bases; nucleotides outside the gene matches: 7. This CDR3 comprises 14 residues. The CDR3 nucleotides are TGTGCCAGCAGTTCGGCACAGGGGTTGAACATTCAGTACTTC. Translation: CASSSAQGLNIQYF.

Regarding this clonotype: This could be a read error, since a much larger clone is one nucleotide away. The chain has TRBV29-1 and TRBJ1-1, with D unresolved. CDR1 and CDR2 (germline): SQVTM, ANQGSEA. V shed 0 bases and J shed 3 bases, with 11 bases lying between them. The CDR3 loop spans 14 amino acids. The CDR3: CSVEDQEVHTEAFF. CDR3 coding DNA: TGCAGCGTTGAAGATCAGGAAGTGCACACTGAAGCTTTCTTT.

This clonotype was picked up one time. A junction end diverges from the germline sequence, so it may reflect a read error. The rearrangement uses TRBV5-4 and TRBJ2-5; D could derive from TRBD1 or TRBD2 (5 bases each). CDR1 and CDR2 (germline): SGHNT, YYREEE (reference sequence). This CDR3 is built from 13 residues. The CDR3 coding sequence is TGTGCCAGTCATTTTTCGGGGCAAGAGACCGAGTACTTC. Residues: CASHFSGQETEYF.

This clonotype was seen many times. The chain has TRBV10-3 and TRBJ1-1; 7 bases agree with TRBD1. The germline CDR1 and CDR2 sequences are ENHRY and SYGVKD. This CDR3 spans 12 amino acids. Trimming at V came to 10 bases and at J to 1 base, leaving 3 bases not matched to a gene. This CDR3 reads CATTGANTEAFF. The CDR3 nucleotides read TGTGCCACAACAGGGGCGAACACTGAAGCTTTCTTT.